This T cell receptor beta chain was obtained from a study of blood T cell repertoires in COVID-19 (dated by TCRdb to the early 2020s). Concerning the study at large: Samples covering the acute and convalescent phases of COVID-19 were provided by collaborators in the United States, Italy and Spain. The prospective study material was composed of cDNA or gDNA derived from T cells, B-cell-depleted T cells, or PBMCs. Subjects who had been exposed to COVID-19, were actively infected with it, or had recovered from it provided the deeply sampled blood TCRbeta repertoires that made up the dataset. The repertoires were made available in a free public database intended to serve as a resource for research on the immune response to SARS-CoV-2. Samples came from the ongoing ImmuneRACE study (first 160 participants) plus 1,254 subjects from 6 global collaborators. Sample metadata almost always included a de-identified subject ID, COVID-19 status, age in years and sex. Where HLA class I and class II types were available, the types were taken from metadata supplied by the sample provider, not from assay-based typing. Points the paper makes about the study in general: The quantity of clinical and demographic metadata differed by source and by participant and was supplied without curation.

The V end loses 0 bases and the J end loses 1 base, and a stretch of 7 bases separates them. From a lookup of the germline V gene, CDR1 and CDR2 are SGHRS and YFSETQ. CDR3 length: 14 amino acids, cysteine to phenylalanine. Solely the CDR3 DNA is kept, with 42 bases framed from the first base. On this clone itself: Its antigen is still unknown. Base qualities were left out, and no much larger clone turns up one base away.

Each collaborating institution followed its own protocols to collect whole blood in K2EDTA tubes. For TCRbeta analysis, collaborators shipped samples as frozen whole blood, isolated PBMCs, or DNA extracted from either of those sample types. TCRbeta CDR3 regions were amplified from genomic DNA by means of the immunoSEQ Assay, a bias-controlled multiplex PCR. In the paper's pipeline: The number of nucleated cells in each sample was estimated from the amplification of reference gene primers within the assay. Sequence reads were collapsed and filtered to measure the absolute abundance of every unique TCRbeta CDR3 rearrangement. For each sample, productive Simpson clonality was calculated as the square root of Simpson's diversity index over productive rearrangements. TCRdb's version of the immuneACCESS table is confined to in-frame rearrangements and falls short of the full clone set. An unresolved V gene accounts for under half of the shortfall where checked; the remainder is of unknown origin. V and J calls and clone size are given by that table; D and trimming were obtained from the DNA. The sample table holds under 50,000 clones, of which over 80% were seen once. The top ten clonotypes cover around 50% of the sample.

Specimen: peripheral blood. The source of this sequence is a man between 65 and 85 years old with acute or convalescent COVID-19. The chain uses TRBV5-1 and TRBJ2-5; the D gene identity is not certain. DNA sequence: TGCGCCAGCAGCTTGGGAGGTCGCCAAGAGACCCAGTACTTC. Translated, this is CASSLGGRQETQYF. The CDR3, completed at both ends by the reference TRBV5-1 and TRBJ2-5 genes, gives the full variable domain KAGVTQTPRYLIKTRGQQVTLSCSPISGHRSVSWYQQTPGQGLQFLFEYFSETQRNKGNFPGRFSGRQFSNSRSEMNVSTLELGDSALYLCASSLGGRQETQYFGPGTRLLVL.